This passage covers 10 T cell receptor beta chains from one sample sequenced in a study of blood T cell repertoires in COVID-19. Generated by immunoSEQ multiplex PCR, the TCRdb table keeps only in-frame clones and is missing some. The profile shows about 77,000 clones, about 80% of them singletons. Specimen: peripheral blood. Receptor source: a woman in her 70s with acute or convalescent COVID-19.

The chain joins TRBV9 to TRBJ2-3, with 9 positions matching TRBD2. Germline assignment: CDR1 SGDLS and CDR2 YYNGEE. The CDR3 length is 16 residues. The J segment lost 6 bases and the V segment lost 0 bases, leaving 8 bases of the junction unmatched. In DNA, the CDR3 is TGTGCCAGCAGCGTAGAGGCGGGGGGGCCCCTGGATACGCAGTATTTT. This translates into CASSVEAGGPLDTQYF.

The chain joins TRBV21-1 to TRBJ2-5; whether TRBD2, the table's D call, matches the DNA was not checked. TRBV21-1 is tagged as a pseudogene. The CDR3 sequence is 19 residues long. For the CDR3, the DNA is TGTGCCAGCAGCAAAGTAGGGACTAGCGGGGGCGGCCCCCCCGAGACCCAGTACTTC. This sequence encodes CASSKVGTSGGGPPETQYF.

The V call is TRBV10-3, the J call TRBJ2-1; D is ambiguous. Trimming removed 3 bases at V and 0 bases at J, with 12 bases between. CDR1 and CDR2 from the germline V gene are ENHRY and SYGVKD. The CDR3 consists of 16 residues. For the CDR3, the DNA is TGTGCCATCAGTGACTCCTCACAAAGCTCCTACAATGAGCAGTTCTTC. Residues: CAISDSSQSSYNEQFF.

The V call is TRBV7-7, the J call TRBJ2-2; 9 nucleotides match TRBD1. Germline V lookup: CDR1 SSHAT, CDR2 FNYEAQ (reference sequence). The CDR3 has 17 amino acids. V gave up 6 bases and J gave up 5 bases; unmatched junction bases: 13. The CDR3 DNA follows: TGTGCCAGCAGTTCTACAACCGGGACAGGGACGACCGGGGAGCTGTTTTTT. Protein product: CASSSTTGTGTTGELFF.

The chain has TRBV11-3 and TRBJ1-2; tentatively, D is TRBD1 (6 bases). This CDR3 contains 13 residues. Germline CDR1 is SGHNT and CDR2 is YENEEA. The V gene lost 3 bases and the J gene lost 9 bases, with 14 bases spanning the gap. The CDR3 is CASSFSQGSSYTF. In nucleotides, the CDR3 is TGTGCCAGCAGCTTCTCACAGGGTAGTAGCTACACCTTC.

This chain joins TRBV7-8 and TRBJ1-4; D gene ambiguous. The germline V gene encodes CDR1 SGHVS and CDR2 FQNEAQ. The V end lost 7 bases, the J end lost 4 bases, and 19 bases lay between the germline ends. The CDR3 has 16 residues. The CDR3 DNA sequence: TGTGCCAGCACCTCTTCATTATGGCGGGGTAATGAAAAACTGTTTTTT. Its translation is CASTSSLWRGNEKLFF.

The chain carries TRBV15 and TRBJ1-5, with D possibly being TRBD1 (5 bases). V gave up 3 bases and J gave up 3 bases, with 15 bases separating them. Germline assignment: CDR1 LNHNV and CDR2 YYDKDF (reference sequence). This CDR3 contains 16 residues. Here the CDR3 reads CATSRGGRANNQPQHF. The CDR3 bases are TGTGCCACCAGCAGGGGGGGGAGGGCCAACAATCAGCCCCAGCATTTT. The full variable domain, in which reference TRBV15 and TRBJ1-5 provide the parts outside the CDR3, is DAMVIQNPRYQVTQFGKPVTLSCSQTLNHNVMYWYQQKSSQAPKLLFHYYDKDFNNEADTPDNFQSRRPNTSFCFLDIRSPGLGDTAMYLCATSRGGRANNQPQHFGDGTRLSIL.

The table lists this clone with a few counts. The chain uses TRBV12-3 or TRBV12-4 and TRBJ2-5, with D unresolved. V was shortened by 3 bases and J by 5 bases, with 4 bases between the two germline ends. The CDR3 sequence is 11 residues long. The CDR3 coding sequence is TGTGCCAGCAGTTTCGGGGAGACCCAGTACTTC. It is translated as CASSFGETQYF.

This clone has just a few counts. The V and J genes are TRBV29-1 and TRBJ1-1; 9 bases fit TRBD1. Looked up from germline, CDR1 is SQVTM and CDR2 is ANQGSEA. This CDR3 is 14 amino acids long. The trim removed 1 base at V and 3 bases at J, leaving 3 bases unmatched. CDR3 nucleotide sequence: TGCAGCGTTGAAGGCGGGGACAGGGACACTGAAGCTTTCTTT. As protein: CSVEGGDRDTEAFF.

The V and J genes are TRBV7-9 and TRBJ1-6, with D unclear. Per the germline V gene, CDR1 is SEHNR and CDR2 is FQNEAQ (reference sequence). The CDR3 spans 14 residues. V was clipped by 5 bases and J by 5 bases, with 10 bases between them. CDR3 DNA sequence: TGTGCCAGCAGCCACAGACACGATAATTCACCCCTCCACTTT. As protein: CASSHRHDNSPLHF.